The clone carrying this T cell receptor (beta chain) was seen a single time. Its specificity is unknown. Use of 60 Vbeta and 13 Jbeta primers characterized the PCR. The protocol was immunoSEQ multiplex PCR, while the TCRdb copy is restricted to in-frame clones and leaves out a portion. Among 95,000 to 150,000 clones listed, 73% were seen once. The data belong to a study of cytomegalovirus exposure and HLA in healthy donors. General observations from the study: For TCR beta chains, V- and J-gene trimming was later linked to a missense DCLRE1C variant. Researchers reportedly found TCR beta sequences accurately predicted most subjects' HLA-A and HLA-B alleles.

Trimming cost V 6 bases and J 9 bases, with 17 bases left between them. The CDR3 spans 13 residues. Germline CDR1 is SGHNT and CDR2 is YENEEA. This clonotype was obtained from a man in his fifties or sixties in good health and CMV-seropositive. Specimen: PBMCs. The genes are TRBV11-3 and TRBJ1-1; possibly TRBD1 for D (5 bases). The CDR3 sequence is CASSSPRQKKAFF. The DNA of the CDR3 is TGTGCCAGCAGTTCCCCTCGACAGAAAAAAGCTTTCTTT.